This T cell receptor beta chain was profiled in a study of metastatic and nonmetastatic thyroid tumors. Treatment of any kind had been given to no patient before thyroid surgery. TCRdb re-called the PCR reads through MiXCR. Among about 5,000 clones listed, roughly 33% were seen once. The sequencing input was adjacent normal tissue. The clonotype originates from a male donor with papillary thyroid cancer or a benign thyroid nodule (not recorded which). Some clones in this sample may be carry-over from other donors' samples.

The CDR3 reads CASSSDRGSGGYTF. In DNA form, the CDR3 reads TGTGCCAGCAGTTCCGACAGGGGGTCTGGTGGCTACACCTTC. The chain carries TRBV6-5 and TRBJ1-2, with 9 positions matching TRBD1. Trimming cost V 4 bases and J 7 bases; bases outside gene matches: 7. In germline, CDR1 is MNHEY, CDR2 SVGAGI. CDR3 length equals 14 residues.